This TCR beta chain was identified during a study of blood T cells in healthy people across ages (dated by TCRdb to 2013 to 2016). About the study as a whole: In model experiments, roughly one uniquely barcoded TCR beta cDNA molecule per two T cells was captured by template switching. To avoid experimental bias, donors of different ages were spread randomly across the sequencing lanes. The study analyzed two additional independent replicas of 1 million unique cDNA reads from the same blood draw for two donors, one aged 18 to 30 and one aged 80 or older. Age-related changes in TCR beta repertoire diversity were measured in the study by deep sequencing normalized with unique cDNA molecular identifiers. Donors were grouped into four age groups: young (average 16 years), middle-aged (under 40), aged (around 62) and long-lived (around 82). Here is what the overall study found, with its caveats: Because the CMV infection status of the donors was unknown, age-related changes in expanded clonotypes may potentially have been confounded. Conclusive comparison of naive and antigen-experienced compartments was prevented by the profiling of bulk unsorted PBMCs. Estimates of total diversity based on one million sequenced T cells were considered lower bounds and underestimates. Observed TCR beta diversity per million T cells fell roughly linearly with age, and a significant reduction was already apparent by age around 39. Compared with the aged group, the long-lived group had more naive CD4+ T cells, fewer expanded clones and increased TCR diversity, suggesting age selection. The percentage of naive T cells measured by flow cytometry correlated strongly with observed TCR beta diversity.

The 35 to 40 donors, aged about 6 to 95 years, were systemically healthy Caucasian individuals from Russia. Each donor gave 8 to 10 milliliters of peripheral blood, collected into EDTA-treated Vacutainer tubes. Ficoll-Paque density-gradient centrifugation was used to isolate PBMCs, with at least 7 million per sample. Trizol reagent was used to extract total RNA from the PBMCs, yielding at least 6 micrograms per sample. The percentages of naive CD45RAhigh/CD27high T cells were determined by flow cytometry on a PBMC aliquot from every donor. Libraries were built with 5' RACE. Sequencing was performed on an Illumina HiSeq 2500. A second PCR of 7 to 11 cycles was performed with a sample-barcoded 5' primer and a J-beta primer mix. A template-switch 5' adaptor carrying 12 random nucleotides introduced a unique molecular identifier onto each TCR beta cDNA molecule. Each sample yielded at least 3 million CDR3-containing paired-end reads. First-strand cDNA synthesis was performed from all RNA using the Mint cDNA synthesis kit, with priming by a TRBC-specific oligonucleotide. All cDNA was treated with uracil-DNA glycosylase and then went through a first 18-cycle PCR with the universal primers M1SS and BC2_uni_R. The authors' pipeline ran thus. For normalization, 1 million high-quality reads were randomly selected from each sample, with every read carrying a distinct molecular identifier. Reads with shared molecular identifiers were discarded instead of being binned into consensus sequences. MiTCR, set to a Q25 quality threshold and the strictest error-elimination algorithm, was used for CDR3 identification, clonotype clustering and error correction. A nonparametric unseen species model with Euler transformation was used to estimate lower-bound total TCR beta diversity. TCRdb reanalyzed the raw reads on its own, using fastp at Q25 for trimming and MiXCR for clone calling, and kept in-frame beta chains. Each CDR3 protein gets just one entry, which takes the most common genes and DNA from the rows behind it. Here the V and J calls rest on TCRdb's processing, not on the authors' analysis. A total of roughly 800,000 distinct CDR3 sequences appear in this sample, approximately 35% of them only once. 13% of the sample rests with the top ten.

Comment on this clonotype: Its target antigen remains unknown. Within one base of it there is no much larger clone, and no base qualities were kept.

The CDR3 spans 17 residues, from the cysteine through the phenylalanine. The entry retains the CDR3 DNA only, 51 bases that are in frame from base 1. Clipping removes 4 bases from V and 2 bases from J, with 11 as the unmatched junction base count. CDR1 and CDR2 were assigned from the germline V gene (reference sequence) as PRHDT and FYEKMQ. This TCR came from a man between 18 and 29 years old in good health. Specimen: blood. The chain is made from TRBV13 and TRBJ2-3, and 8 junction bases match TRBD2. The DNA sequence is given as TGTGCCAGCAGCTATTGGGTAGCGGGGAATCTCACAGATACGCAGTATTTT. Translated, this gives CASSYWVAGNLTDTQYF.